Presented here are 19 T cell receptor beta chains from one specimen sequenced in a study of T cells after yellow fever vaccination. TCRdb reanalysed the 5' RACE reads using MiXCR and keeps one entry per CDR3 protein. The table has some 670,000 distinct CDR3 sequences, more than 9% seen once. Sequenced material: PBMCs, taken on the day of the yellow fever booster vaccination. These receptors all stem from a man aged 30 to 45 who received the YFV17D yellow fever vaccine.

This clonotype was recorded many times. This chain joins TRBV5-1 and TRBJ2-3; the D gene is possibly TRBD1 (5 bases). V lost 4 bases to trimming and J lost 3 bases, with 18 bases between them. The CDR3 spans 16 residues. Germline CDR1 reads SGHRS; CDR2 reads YFSETQ. The CDR3 DNA reads TGCGCCAGCAGCCTCCCGGCTGCCGCAGGGACAGATACGCAGTATTTT. This translates into CASSLPAAAGTDTQYF. Full variable domain (rest looked up from reference TRBV5-1 and TRBJ2-3): KAGVTQTPRYLIKTRGQQVTLSCSPISGHRSVSWYQQTPGQGLQFLFEYFSETQRNKGNFPGRFSGRQFSNSRSEMNVSTLELGDSALYLCASSLPAAAGTDTQYFGPGTRLTVL.

This clonotype has only a few counts. This chain uses TRBV12-3 or TRBV12-4 with TRBJ2-5, with D tentatively TRBD2 (5 bases). The CDR3 loop spans 13 amino acids. Trimming stripped 3 bases from V and 5 bases from J, with 10 bases between. The CDR3 DNA is TGTGCCAGCAGTTTCACTAGGTTGGAGACCCAGTACTTC. Its translation: CASSFTRLETQYF.

This clonotype has just a few counts. The chain links TRBV20-1 to TRBJ2-5; TRBD2 aligns across 13 bases. The CDR3 consists of 14 residues. The germline V gene has CDR1 DFQATT and CDR2 SNEGSKA (reference sequence). The J segment lost 6 bases and the V segment lost 5 bases, leaving 6 bases of the junction unmatched. The CDR3 region is CSALRTSGRQTQYF. The CDR3 coding sequence is TGCAGTGCTCTTCGGACTAGCGGGAGACAGACCCAGTACTTC.

The chain has TRBV6-1 and TRBJ2-7; tentative D call: TRBD2 (6 bases). The CDR3 is made up of 14 amino acids. The germline CDR1 and CDR2 sequences are MNHNS and SASEGT. V lost 7 bases and J 6 bases, leaving 19 bases between the germline ends. The CDR3 region is CASTLRDPGGEQYF. The CDR3 bases are TGTGCCAGCACACTCCGGGACCCCGGGGGCGAGCAGTACTTC.

The genes are TRBV28 and TRBJ2-7; 11 nucleotides match TRBD2. Germline CDR1 and CDR2: MDHEN and SYDVKM. V was pared by 5 bases and J by 6 bases, with 15 bases of the junction left unmatched. The CDR3 is made up of 17 amino acids. Here the CDR3 DNA reads TGTGCCAGCAGTACTCCGACTAGCGGGGCCCCGCGGCGCGAGCAGTACTTC. As protein: CASSTPTSGAPRREQYF.

This clonotype was observed a handful of times. The J gene is TRBJ2-7, the V gene TRBV7-8; 7 nucleotides agree with TRBD1. Trimming at V came to 1 base and at J to 0 bases, leaving 12 bases not matched to a gene. CDR3 length: 18 amino acids. CDR1 SGHVS and CDR2 FQNEAQ come from the germline V gene. CDR3 sequence (DNA): TGTGCCAGCAGCTTAGTTACCCTGACAGGGCGCATCTCCTACGAGCAGTACTTC. This sequence encodes CASSLVTLTGRISYEQYF.

This clonotype was seen more than once but under ten times. The chain employs TRBV11-2 and TRBJ2-2, with 8 bases fitting TRBD1. V was pared by 2 bases and J by 6 bases, with 5 bases of the junction left unmatched. The germline gives CDR1 SGHAT, CDR2 FQNNGV. The length of the CDR3 is 15 residues. CDR3 region: CASSLWTGSAGELFF. The CDR3 region has the DNA TGTGCCAGCAGCTTATGGACAGGGTCGGCCGGGGAGCTGTTTTTT.

The gene calls are TRBV5-1 and TRBJ2-3; the D gene is possibly TRBD2 (6 bases). V lost 1 base to trimming and J lost 2 bases, with 17 bases between them. Germline V gene sequence: CDR1 SGHRS, CDR2 YFSETQ. The length of the CDR3 is 17 residues. CDR3 sequence (DNA): TGCGCCAGCAGCTTGAACACTAATCAGGGACTCACAGATACGCAGTATTTT. It translates to CASSLNTNQGLTDTQYF.

V usage is TRBV20-1 and J usage is TRBJ2-1, with a weak D call TRBD2 (6 bases). This CDR3 has 13 amino acids. CDR1 DFQATT and CDR2 SNEGSKA come from the germline V gene (reference sequence). Trimming took off 4 bases at V and 2 bases at J, with 9 bases between the two ends. In DNA, the CDR3 is TGCAGTGCTACTAGCGCAACCTACAATGAGCAGTTCTTC. It codes for CSATSATYNEQFF.

This clonotype has a handful of counts. DNA for the CDR3: TGCGCCAGCAGTGAGTGGAGCGGGGTTAGGCCCAATGAGCAGTTCTTC. This encodes CASSEWSGVRPNEQFF. The rearrangement joins TRBV10-1 to TRBJ2-1; TRBD2 matches 7 bases. Germline V gene lookup returns CDR1 WNHNN and CDR2 SYGVQD (reference sequence). The CDR3 totals 16 residues. Losses at the gene ends were 1 base for V and 6 bases for J; bases not matched to a gene: 9.

This clonotype was detected only a few times. The chain joins TRBV21-1 to TRBJ1-1; the DNA was not used to check the table's D call, TRBD1. TRBV21-1 is a listed pseudogene. The CDR3 spans 17 residues. The CDR3 sequence: CASRVNTGGDLNTEAFF. DNA of the CDR3: TGTGCCAGCAGGGTTAATACAGGGGGAGATTTGAACACTGAAGCTTTCTTT.

There are a few counts of this clonotype. The rearrangement joins TRBV2 to TRBJ2-5; the D is unclear. Germline V gives CDR1 SNHLY, CDR2 FYNNEI. This CDR3 has 11 residues. V was shortened by 6 bases and J by 4 bases, with 6 bases between the two germline ends. In DNA, the CDR3 is TGTGCCAGCAGAAGGGCAGAGACCCAGTACTTC. Its protein product is CASRRAETQYF.

This clonotype showed up many times. CDR3 in DNA: TGTGCCAGCAGCAGGGAGACTAGCGGGAGGTACGAGCAGTACTTC. As protein: CASSRETSGRYEQYF. This chain links TRBV7-6 with TRBJ2-7, with 13 nucleotides matching TRBD2. Germline V CDR1 and CDR2: SGHVS, FNYEAQ. V dropped 5 bases and J dropped 4; count of bases not matched to a gene: 5. The CDR3 is made up of 15 amino acids.

This clonotype was seen a few times. This rearrangement joins TRBV11-2 to TRBJ2-1; no clear D gene. V lost 4 bases and J 5 bases, leaving 6 bases between the germline ends. This CDR3 is 12 amino acids long. The germline V gene has CDR1 SGHAT and CDR2 FQNNGV. The CDR3: CASSWLDNEQFF. The DNA of the CDR3 is TGTGCCAGCAGCTGGTTAGACAATGAGCAGTTCTTC.

This clonotype was counted between two and nine times. The V gene is TRBV12-3 or TRBV12-4, the J gene TRBJ2-5; 12 nucleotides align to TRBD2. Trimming removed 2 bases from V and 4 bases from J; junction bases left unmatched: 5. This CDR3 comprises 16 residues. CDR3 in DNA: TGTGCCAGCAGTTTACCTAGCGGGAGGGCCCGAGAGACCCAGTACTTC. Residues: CASSLPSGRARETQYF.

The V call is TRBV6-1, the J call TRBJ2-1; 8 positions match TRBD2. Germline CDR1 is MNHNS and CDR2 is SASEGT. The CDR3 has 14 amino acids. The V gene end was trimmed by 7 bases and the J gene end by 3 bases; junction bases not matched to a gene: 5. Written as DNA, the CDR3 is TGTGCCAGCAAGGCGGGGGGACACTACAATGAGCAGTTCTTC. Encoded protein: CASKAGGHYNEQFF.

The sample holds a few counts of this clonotype. DNA of the CDR3: TGTGCCAGCAGCTTACTACTAGCGGGCCAAGAGACCCAGTACTTC. Translated: CASSLLLAGQETQYF. The chain links TRBV7-2 to TRBJ2-5, with TRBD2 matching 9 bases. CDR1 is SGHTA and CDR2 is FQGNSA in the germline V gene. The length of the CDR3 is 15 residues. The V and J ends lost 2 bases and 1 base, in that order; junction bases with no gene match: 2.

J is TRBJ2-1 and V is TRBV7-9, with TRBD2 matching over 7 bases. CDR1 SEHNR and CDR2 FQNEAQ come from the germline V gene (reference sequence). With 3 bases clipped from V and 13 bases from J, the junction kept 6 bases outside the gene matches. The CDR3 is made up of 12 amino acids. Here the CDR3 reads CASSLQTSRQFF. The CDR3 bases are TGTGCCAGCAGCTTGCAGACTAGCAGACAGTTCTTC.

The rearrangement links TRBV5-1 to TRBJ2-1, with 9 bases that match TRBD2. CDR1 is SGHRS, CDR2 YFSETQ, per germline. This CDR3 has 14 amino acids. J gave up 5 bases and V 4 bases, and 4 bases lay outside the gene matches. The CDR3 DNA sequence: TGCGCCAGCAGCCCCATAGCGGGGGACAATGAGCAGTTCTTC. It codes for CASSPIAGDNEQFF.